The text below deals with one T cell receptor beta chain. Only one count was recorded for this clone. What antigen it recognizes has not been identified. Base-call qualities are not available, and no considerably larger clone is one nucleotide away. For the CD8 naive samples, CD45RO-negative cells were positively selected for CCR7, yielding a CD45RA+CCR7+ population from which TemRA cells were excluded. Donors were healthy HIV-negative adults with no recently reported acute infections or vaccinations. Every donor was a Caucasian adult residing in Nashville, Tennessee, USA. Blood was collected by leukapheresis, and PBMCs were isolated by Ficoll-Histopaque density gradient centrifugation and then cryopreserved in liquid nitrogen vapor phase. Analytical flow cytometry was used to check the purity and quantity of every magnetically sorted T cell population. From each sorted fraction, genomic DNA was isolated and quantified by UV absorbance on a Nanodrop 2000c.

The record originates from a study of shared clonotypes between healthy human individuals (dated by TCRdb to the early 2020s). As for the study more broadly: A couple of women and three men aged 18 to 49 years were included in the cohort. Per donor, leukapheresis produced somewhere between about 0.9 and 10 billion PBMCs. To estimate repertoire size and how much clonotype sharing occurs between individuals, the study deeply sequenced the blood TCR repertoires of roughly 5 healthy adults. For each donor, CD4 naive and CD4 memory were each given three plates, CD8 naive was given two plates, and CD8 memory was given one plate. Different laboratories and diverse techniques were used to prepare libraries and sequence TCR repertoires, to increase sequencing depth and limit assay-specific biases.

TCR CDR3 regions were amplified from genomic DNA by multiplex PCR using the deep immunoSEQ assay. Genomic DNA extracted from each cell subset was distributed evenly over all wells of several immunoSEQ 96-well plates, and each plate served as one replicate. Each replicate PCR for sorted subsets received around 200 ng genomic DNA, equal to roughly 33,000 T cell genomes. The purified libraries were quantified using a Qubit 3.0 fluorometer, sized with a Bioanalyzer 2100, and then quantified again using the KAPA Library Quantification kit. Each immunoSEQ 96-well plate was sequenced on its own single-read 150-cycle Illumina NextSeq 550 flow cell. The authors processed their data as follows. Because the immunoSEQ output held only junctional sequences and lacked quality scores, the filtering could not match the filtering applied to full-length reads. Sequences were annotated with PyIR, a Python wrapper for IgBLAST v1.9, using IMGT germline references to assign V/J genes and CDR3. Reads were filtered out if the reads had weak V/J assignments (E-value above 1e-6), no CDR3, stop codons, out-of-frame junctions, or ambiguous translated residues. V3J clonotypes were defined by identical inferred V gene, J gene, and CDR3 amino acid sequence. The percentage overlap between two repertoires was calculated by dividing the number of shared unique clonotypes by the size of the smaller repertoire. Repertoire richness was assessed with RTK rarefaction, the Chao1 estimator, and Recon v2.1 estimates of unobserved clonotypes. For all TCRbeta clonotypes obtained by the gDNA method from a few donors, generation probabilities were computed with OLGA. This immuneACCESS table, as held by TCRdb, lists in-frame sequences with V and J called but not all clones. Of the missing ones, under half trace to an unresolved V gene in checked studies; the others have no known cause. The DNA was the basis for D and trimming; V, J and clone size are from that table. The sample table holds hundreds of thousands of clones, of which approximately 95% were seen once. The biggest ten clones account for about 0.11% of the sample.

On the study overall, not on this receptor specifically: Because the study included only a small number of donors, the genetic and exposure-history diversity represented was limited. Pairwise subsampling led to the expectation that sequencing depth would affect the degree of clonotype sharing among donors. Compared with non-shared clonotypes, the clonotypes found in all four sorted-subset donors had higher generation probabilities. Incomplete sequencing was indicated by rarefaction of sorted-subset datasets, despite the large sequencing depth. Approximately 4.8% of naive CD4, around 3.5% of naive CD8, around 2.3% of memory CD4, and approximately 0.4% of memory CD8 clonotypes were shared across a handful of donors. Larger estimated clonotype richness was generally found for naive subsets than for memory subsets. Sampling was limited to blood, and TCR repertoires in tissue likely differ from TCR repertoires in blood.

Cut back by 2 bases and 5 bases, the V and J ends lie 9 bases apart. The germline V gene sets CDR1 to WSHSY and CDR2 to SAAADI. The CDR3 measures 13 amino acids from cysteine to phenylalanine. The DNA shown is the 39-base CDR3, in frame from base 1. Sequenced material: naive CD8+ T cells sorted from blood. The cell subset or site tag for this specimen amounts to: CD45RA+CCR7+. This receptor was taken from a woman aged 25-40 years in good health. The chain employs TRBV10-2 and TRBJ2-5, with an unclear D gene assignment. CDR3 sequence: CASSEMGWETQYF. The DNA sequence reads TGCGCCAGCAGTGAGATGGGGTGGGAGACCCAGTACTTC.